This entry is about one T cell receptor beta chain. Its target is not known. These data originate in a study of regulatory T cells in long-lasting Graves disease. Investigators prepared the TCR beta libraries by applying iRepertoire HTBI primers and Arm-PCR of CDR3 regions. TCRdb redid the calling of the multiplex PCR reads with MiXCR, one entry per CDR3 protein. The data contain roughly 400,000 distinct CDR3 sequences, 20% to 25% of them singletons. Study-level findings and limits: Preferential use of TRBV28, TRBJ1-2 and TRBJ2-5 was seen in persistent disease.

Specified time point: persistent/refractory GD, antithyroid drugs over 5 years with positive TRAb. There was RNA extracted from PBMCs, and the TCR library was made from it. The patients were drawn from one endocrinology department in Xi'an, China. After removal of 5 bases from V and 4 bases from J, the junction contained 3 bases not matched to a gene. There are 14 residues in the CDR3. Material: peripheral blood mononuclear cells (PBMCs), obtained when the disease was refractory, from a patient treated with antithyroid drugs. The origin of this receptor is a female donor with Graves disease. The V and J genes are TRBV12-3 or TRBV12-4 and TRBJ1-3, with 9 nucleotides matching TRBD1. In DNA form, the CDR3 reads TGTGCCAGCAGTCGGGGACAGGGAGGAAACACCATATATTTT. Its protein product is CASSRGQGGNTIYF.